This TCR beta chain was obtained from a study of blood T cell repertoires in COVID-19 (dated by TCRdb to the early 2020s). Notes on the research overall: The collaborator samples originated in the United States, Italy and Spain and spanned the acute and convalescent phases of COVID-19. The material from the prospective study consisted of cDNA or gDNA derived from T cells, B-cell-depleted T cells, or PBMCs. Deeply sampled blood TCRbeta repertoires from subjects exposed to, actively infected with, or recovered from COVID-19 were included in the dataset. A freely available public database, intended as a resource for researchers studying the immune response to SARS-CoV-2, is where the repertoires were released. Samples were obtained from the ongoing ImmuneRACE study (first 160 participants) and from roughly 1,300 subjects provided by 6 global collaborators. A de-identified subject ID, COVID-19 status, age in years and sex were almost always included in the sample metadata. Where HLA class I and class II types were available, the types were taken from metadata supplied by the sample provider, not from assay-based typing. Results the study describes overall, beyond this receptor: The quantity of clinical and demographic metadata differed by source and by participant and was supplied without curation.

Turning to this clone: No cognate antigen has been identified for it. Base qualities are not at hand, and no much larger clone is one base apart.

TCRbeta CDR3 regions were amplified from genomic DNA by means of the immunoSEQ Assay, a bias-controlled multiplex PCR. Processing in the source paper ran as follows. The number of nucleated cells in each sample was estimated by amplification of reference gene primers within the assay. Sequence reads were collapsed and filtered to measure the absolute abundance of every unique TCRbeta CDR3 rearrangement. For each sample, productive Simpson clonality was calculated by taking the square root of Simpson's diversity index across productive rearrangements. The source is immuneACCESS, and TCRdb retained only in-frame sequences with V and J called. Part of the clones is not carried over; for the studies checked, unresolved V genes explain less than half of this, and the remainder is unexplained. V and J calls and clone size are as listed in that table; D and trimming were resolved from the DNA. The sample data list fewer than 350,000 clones, and around 87% of these were observed just once. The ten most abundant clones make up approximately 7.8% of the sample.

Another Seattle source contributed samples from volunteer blood donors who had recovered from COVID-19. Whole blood was collected in K2EDTA tubes by collaborating institutions according to the institutions' own protocols. Collaborator samples were shipped for TCRbeta analysis as frozen whole blood, isolated PBMCs, or DNA extracted from either sample type. Its CDR3 holds 12 amino acids, cysteine through phenylalanine. Of all the DNA, just the CDR3 is kept, 36 bases in frame from base 1. According to the germline V gene, CDR1 reads SGHVS and CDR2 reads FQNEAQ. V has 5 bases trimmed and J has 11 bases trimmed; junction bases matching no gene number 8.

The chain joins TRBV7-8 to TRBJ1-1, and 7 junction bases match TRBD1. Material for sequencing was peripheral blood. The TCR originated in a woman in her 50s who had recovered from COVID-19. At the DNA level, the sequence is TGTGCCAGCAGCCAACGACAGGGAAAGGCTTTCTTT. Its product reads: CASSQRQGKAFF.